The next 18 T cell receptor beta chains were all read from a single sample in a study of T cells in Graves' hyperthyroidism and ophthalmopathy. RNA transcripts provided the source from which TCR beta CDR3 regions were amplified. RT-PCR in the first round (using the HTBI primer set) targeted the TCR CDR3. One entry per CDR3 protein, called by TCRdb with MiXCR from the multiplex PCR reads. The data show about 420,000 distinct CDR3 sequences, about 15% seen once. The material sequenced was blood. These receptors all stem from a woman between 18 and 29 years old with Graves' hyperthyroidism.

This clonotype was counted a single time. The chain employs TRBV9 and TRBJ1-5; D perhaps matches TRBD1 (5 bases). The CDR3 extends over 15 amino acids. Per germline, CDR1 SGDLS and CDR2 YYNGEE. The V and J ends lost 0 bases and 6 bases respectively, with 13 bases between them. The DNA for the CDR3 is TGTGCCAGCAGCGTAGCGGGCAGGGTAGGTCAGCCCCAGCATTTT. Its translation: CASSVAGRVGQPQHF.

As concerns this clonotype: Since a much larger clone is just one base distant, this may be a read error. The DNA of the CDR3 is TGTGCCATCAGCGCGGAGGTAGGGAGCGGCTACACCTTC. Translated, it gives CAISAEVGSGYTF. This rearrangement joins TRBV7-9 to TRBJ1-2; D gene ambiguous. The germline gives CDR1 SEHNR, CDR2 FQNEAQ (reference sequence). This CDR3 contains 13 residues.

The chain couples TRBV20-1 to TRBJ1-5; TRBD1 aligns across 7 bases. The germline V gene has CDR1 DFQATT and CDR2 SNEGSKA (reference sequence). This CDR3 is 14 amino acids long. V shed 5 bases, J shed 4 bases, and the junction held 8 bases outside the gene matches. CDR3 coding DNA: TGCAGTGCTTCCATGACAGGGCGGAATCAGCCCCAGCATTTT. This encodes CSASMTGRNQPQHF.

This clonotype was recorded at least ten times. The CDR3 nucleotides are TGTGCCTTGGAGGCGAATGAAAAACTGTTTTTT. Its translation: CALEANEKLFF. This chain links TRBV28 with TRBJ1-4; D ambiguous. The CDR3 has 11 amino acids. Trimming removed 11 bases from V and 5 bases from J, with 9 bases in between. Per the germline V gene, CDR1 is MDHEN and CDR2 is SYDVKM.

This clonotype was seen only a few times. The chain uses TRBV5-1 and TRBJ1-4, with D hard to call. Germline lookup yields CDR1 SGHRS and CDR2 YFSETQ. The CDR3 length is 14 residues. V shed 5 bases and J shed 6 bases, with 14 bases lying between them. This CDR3 is CASRVLRGDEKLFF. CDR3 sequence (DNA): TGCGCCAGCAGGGTCCTACGCGGGGATGAAAAACTGTTTTTT.

This clonotype appeared many times. The V call is TRBV12-3 or TRBV12-4, the J call TRBJ1-5, with a weak D call TRBD1 (6 bases). The CDR3 sequence is 12 residues long. Deletions cut 6 bases from V and 5 bases from J, with 8 bases between. CDR3 sequence reads: CASRTGDQPQHF. The CDR3, as DNA: TGTGCCAGCAGGACAGGAGATCAGCCCCAGCATTTT.

At least ten counts were recorded for this clonotype. This chain connects TRBV24-1 to TRBJ2-2; D unresolved. CDR1 and CDR2 from the germline V gene are KGHDR and SFDVKD. V was pared by 10 bases and J by 2 bases, with 7 bases between. The CDR3 contains 12 residues. CDR3 coding DNA: TGTGCCACTAACCACAACACCGGGGAGCTGTTTTTT. Translation gives CATNHNTGELFF.

This clonotype was counted a few times. The rearrangement joins TRBV5-6 to TRBJ2-7; TRBD2 might be the D (6 bases). The V gene lost 1 base and the J gene lost 5 bases, with 19 bases spanning the gap. The CDR3 totals 16 residues. Germline V gives CDR1 SGHDT, CDR2 YYEEEE. CDR3 DNA sequence: TGTGCCAGCAGCTTGTTATTGGCGGGGAGAGGCGACGAGCAGTACTTC. This encodes CASSLLLAGRGDEQYF. Full variable domain (remainder filled in from reference TRBV5-6 and TRBJ2-7): DAGVTQSPTHLIKTRGQQVTLRCSPKSGHDTVSWYQQALGQGPQFIFQYYEEEERQRGNFPDRFSGHQFPNYSSELNVNALLLGDSALYLCASSLLLAGRGDEQYFGPGTRLTVT.

DNA for the CDR3: TGTGCCACCTCACGAGGGATTGGGGTGGGTAGTAATGAGCAGTTCTTC. Its translation: CATSRGIGVGSNEQFF. The rearrangement uses TRBV10-3 and TRBJ2-1; D is perhaps TRBD2 (5 bases). The CDR3 spans 16 residues. Germline V lookup: CDR1 ENHRY, CDR2 SYGVKD. Trimming left V 10 bases short and J 7 bases short, with 26 bases between.

The chain couples TRBV11-2 to TRBJ2-1, with 14 nucleotides matching TRBD2. The CDR3 sequence is 15 residues long. The J segment lost 7 bases and the V segment lost 5 bases, leaving 4 bases of the junction unmatched. The V gene's germline CDR1 is SGHAT and CDR2 FQNNGV. The CDR3 DNA is TGTGCCAGCAGCCGTTGGACTAGCGGGGGGAATGAGCAGTTCTTC. It encodes CASSRWTSGGNEQFF.

This clonotype has a count of ten or more. V usage is TRBV10-3 and J usage is TRBJ1-2, with D uncertain. V was pared by 1 base and J by 2 bases, with 8 bases between. CDR1 is ENHRY and CDR2 is SYGVKD in the germline V gene. The CDR3 length is 14 residues. The CDR3 spells CAISELGSNYGYTF. The CDR3 DNA follows: TGTGCCATCAGTGAGTTAGGCAGCAACTATGGCTACACCTTC.

This clonotype was detected ten times or more. The V and J genes are TRBV5-1 and TRBJ2-5, with no clear D. This CDR3 has 15 amino acids. Trimming cost V 2 bases and J 7 bases, with 18 bases left between them. The germline V gene encodes CDR1 SGHRS and CDR2 YFSETQ. CDR3 loop: CASSFEKLKFGTQYF. The CDR3 DNA reads as TGCGCCAGCAGCTTTGAGAAACTTAAGTTCGGGACCCAGTACTTC.

The chain carries TRBV20-1 and TRBJ1-4, with TRBD1 identical over 9 bases. V was pared by 2 bases and J by 4 bases, with 8 bases of the junction left unmatched. This CDR3 contains 16 residues. Per germline, CDR1 DFQATT and CDR2 SNEGSKA (reference sequence). This CDR3 reads CSARFIQGAINEKLFF. In nucleotides, the CDR3 is TGCAGTGCTAGATTCATACAGGGGGCGATTAATGAAAAACTGTTTTTT.

This clonotype has at least ten counts. The rearrangement links TRBV20-1 to TRBJ1-4; no definite D call. In germline, CDR1 is DFQATT, CDR2 SNEGSKA (reference sequence). The germline V and J ends were trimmed by 5 bases and 8 bases, with 21 bases remaining between them. CDR3 length: 15 residues. The DNA of the CDR3 is TGCAGTGCTCCAAGACCCCCCCCAGCCGGAGAAAAACTGTTTTTT. Translating it yields CSAPRPPPAGEKLFF.

This clonotype was counted ten times or more. The V and J genes are TRBV27 and TRBJ2-1; 7 bases align to TRBD1. This CDR3 region has 15 residues. V trimming: 6 bases; J trimming: 4 bases; junction bases outside the gene matches: 9. Germline V CDR1 and CDR2: MNHEY, SMNVEV (reference sequence). CDR3 amino acids: CASRIFGTEYNEQFF. The CDR3 DNA reads TGTGCCAGCAGGATTTTCGGGACAGAATACAATGAGCAGTTCTTC.

This clonotype was recorded many times. This chain joins TRBV15 and TRBJ2-1; D is undetermined. V lost 0 bases, J lost 10 bases, and 7 bases lay in between. Germline V gene sequence: CDR1 LNHNV, CDR2 YYDKDF (reference sequence). The CDR3 sequence is 12 residues long. CDR3 sequence reads: CATSRDRREQFF. Here the CDR3 DNA reads TGTGCCACCAGCAGAGATCGACGGGAGCAGTTCTTC.

The chain has TRBV15 and TRBJ2-3, with 13 bases fitting TRBD2. The V gene's germline CDR1 is LNHNV and CDR2 YYDKDF (reference sequence). The ends lost 5 bases at V and 4 bases at J; junction bases unmatched: 6. This CDR3 has 16 residues. DNA of the CDR3: TGTGCCACCAGCTCCTGGACTAGCGGGAGTGCAGATACGCAGTATTTT. Translating gives CATSSWTSGSADTQYF.

There are many counts of this clonotype. The chain recombines TRBV2 with TRBJ2-4, with a weak D call TRBD2 (5 bases). The CDR3 runs to 12 residues. Trimming stripped 4 bases from V and 9 bases from J, with 10 bases between. Germline lookup yields CDR1 SNHLY and CDR2 FYNNEI. CDR3 region: CASSGTAGIQYF. CDR3 coding DNA: TGTGCCAGCAGTGGGACTGCTGGCATTCAGTACTTC.